Reported below is one TCR beta chain. What it binds is unknown. The sample originates from a study of CD8+ T cells in alopecia areata. Study in general: Patients received oral tofacitinib, 5 to 10 mg twice daily, for moderate-to-severe alopecia areata. The duration of tofacitinib was 6 to 18 months, with 6 months off drug afterward. Findings and caveats of the study: Resident alphabeta T-cell populations of normal skin are likewise subject to sequencing in scalp samples.

Extracted from the samples, RNA was reverse transcribed into cDNA to serve as the sequencing template. Produced via immunoSEQ multiplex PCR; TCRdb's table is partial and in-frame only. The data contain 150,000 to 190,000 clones, more than 45% of them singletons. With V trimmed by 5 bases and J by 2 bases, 3 bases remained unmatched. The CDR3 has 15 residues. From germline, CDR1 is SGHTA and CDR2 FQGTGA. Peripheral blood samples and lesional scalp punch biopsies were obtained from alopecia areata patients. Material: CD8+ T cells sorted from blood, obtained at week 0. The chain uses TRBV7-3 and TRBJ2-6; the match to TRBD1 covers 7 bases. The source of this sequence is a human donor with alopecia areata. This chain's CDR3 is CASSIDRAGANVLTF. The CDR3 DNA follows: TGTGCCAGCAGCATTGACAGGGCTGGGGCCAACGTCCTGACTTTC.